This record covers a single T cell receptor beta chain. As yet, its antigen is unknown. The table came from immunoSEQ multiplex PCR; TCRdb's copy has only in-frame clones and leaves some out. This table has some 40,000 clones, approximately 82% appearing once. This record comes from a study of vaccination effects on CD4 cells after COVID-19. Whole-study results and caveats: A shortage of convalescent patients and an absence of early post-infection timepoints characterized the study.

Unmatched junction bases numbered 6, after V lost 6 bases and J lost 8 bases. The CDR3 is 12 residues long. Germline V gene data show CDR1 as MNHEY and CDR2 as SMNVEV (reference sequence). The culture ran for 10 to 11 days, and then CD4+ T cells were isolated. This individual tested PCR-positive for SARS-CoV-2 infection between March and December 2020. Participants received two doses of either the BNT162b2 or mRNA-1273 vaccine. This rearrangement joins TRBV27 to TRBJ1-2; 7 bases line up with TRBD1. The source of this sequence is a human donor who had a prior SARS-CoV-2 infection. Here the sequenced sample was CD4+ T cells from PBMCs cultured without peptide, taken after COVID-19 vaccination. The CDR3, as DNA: TGTGCCAGCAGCTCGACAGGGAACGGCTACACCTTC. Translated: CASSSTGNGYTF.